The rows below give T cell receptor beta chains drawn from one sample of a study of cytomegalovirus exposure and HLA in healthy donors. Profiled with immunoSEQ multiplex PCR; TCRdb holds only in-frame clones, not every one. The repertoire holds 220,000 or so clones, approximately 80% seen once, with over 12% in the top ten. Sequenced: PBMCs. These receptors originate from a young woman in good health and CMV-seropositive. Each CDR3 is given without its conserved first and last residue. The order of the fields is clone size, V gene, CDR3 protein. Expanded clones get a size class; other rows say once, few or many, or leave the size out.

. TRBV9 ASSVVGESEQF
few TRBV28 ASSYRESKLF
. TRBV29-1 SAVLGEALDTQY
. TRBV29-1 SVEDRGDGYT
. TRBV30 AWSPPSNEQF
. TRBV4-1 ASSPWDTALDGYT
. TRBV28 ASSLLGNEQF
. TRBV4-2 ASSEALWDSRTEAF
once TRBV30 AWSIAGASSGNTIY
. TRBV9 ASSVDPGYNEQF
once TRBV2 ASISAVAGPYNEQF
. TRBV11-2 ASSLDRIEAF
. TRBV29-1 SVLRTSGHYEQY
. TRBV5-1 ASSLDWAKGPLEKLF
. TRBV9 ASSQGGNTEAF
. TRBV10-1 ASSETGDYGYT
. TRBV4-3 ASSQVPFAGTISYEQY
. TRBV30 AWSPIAGVRGETQY
. TRBV5-1 ASSSGTQGTEAF
few TRBV5-1 ASRAGRSSYEQY
. TRBV11-2 ASSLGTNSPGQETQY
once TRBV6-1 ASSGVAGDLDEQF
. TRBV27 ASSSRTGGWEQY
. TRBV28 ASTPRGNGNYGYT
once TRBV30 AWSSLAGGLTYEQY
. TRBV19 ASSRQGYGYT
. TRBV29-1 SVDGDYGETQY
. TRBV16 ASSQSGVNQPQH
. TRBV30 AWSISTDTQY
once TRBV5-1 ASSLGPESNTGELF
once TRBV6-1 ASSEIKVPEAF
. TRBV7-9 ASSPAPFEQY
. TRBV7-6 ASSLADGQTSTDTQY
. TRBV9 ASSVDSAGYEQY
. TRBV6-1 ASRDQIPNNQPQH
. TRBV4-3 ASSQAAPGAWEQY
. TRBV6-4 ASSDSIAGGNEQF
. TRBV7-2 ASSLIPSGSYEQY
. TRBV14 ASSPTRRQRGLSYEQY
. TRBV5-1 ASSSDNQETQY
few TRBV21-1 ASTPFEGVRVKDQPQH
. TRBV7-8 ASSVGDTRRNTIY
. TRBV2 ASTQRDRVGQPQH
. TRBV5-4 ASQGTYNEQF
. TRBV7-2 ASSLPFVGQFNTEAF
. TRBV6-5 ASSYTGGGYT
. TRBV28 ATVRSGQGARYT
once TRBV5-1 ASSMGQDEKLF
. TRBV5-5 ASSPGTGGNQPQH
. TRBV15 ATSRAGETYEQY